The entry below gives a single T cell receptor beta chain sequence along with its context. No antigen is known for it. A read error may explain this, as a much larger clone is one base away. The sample is drawn from a study of breast tumors, draining lymph nodes, adjacent tissues. Study conclusions and caveats: Tumor T cell lymph node origin was a supported hypothesis, not proven. Tumors had less TCR diversity than lymph nodes, more than nontumor tissue. The data were judged consistent with most tumor T cells coming from lymph node and expanding in tumor.

Germline V CDR1 and CDR2: SGDLS, YYNGEE. The CDR3 spans 13 residues. From the multiplex PCR reads, TCRdb called clonotypes with MiXCR, one entry per CDR3 protein. The repertoire holds about 46,000 distinct CDR3 sequences, with 20% to 25% as singletons. The material sequenced was breast tumor tissue. This chain uses TRBV9 with TRBJ2-7, with D possibly matching TRBD1 (5 bases). This receptor was obtained from a female donor with breast cancer. Some clones in this sample may be carry-over from other donors' samples. The CDR3 nucleotides read TGTGCCAGCACACGGCAGGGTTCCTGCGAGCAGTACTTC. This codes for CASTRQGSCEQYF. Full variable domain (missing parts from reference TRBV9 and TRBJ2-7): DSGVTQTPKHLITATGQRVTLRCSPRSGDLSVYWYQQSLDQGLQFLIQYYNGEERAKGNILERFSAQQFPDLHSELNLSSLELGDSALYFCASTRQGSCEQYFGPGTRLTVT.